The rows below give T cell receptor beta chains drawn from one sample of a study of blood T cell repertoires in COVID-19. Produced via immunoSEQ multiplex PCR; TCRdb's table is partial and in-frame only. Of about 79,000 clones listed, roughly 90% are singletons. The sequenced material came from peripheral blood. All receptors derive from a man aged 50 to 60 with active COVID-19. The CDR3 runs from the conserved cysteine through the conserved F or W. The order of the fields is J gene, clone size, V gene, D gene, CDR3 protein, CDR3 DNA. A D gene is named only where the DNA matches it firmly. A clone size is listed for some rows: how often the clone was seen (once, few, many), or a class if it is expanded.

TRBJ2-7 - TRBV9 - CASSRQGIDEQYF TGTGCCAGCAGCCGGCAGGGGATAGACGAGCAGTACTTC
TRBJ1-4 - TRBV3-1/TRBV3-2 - CASSQGWAVSTNEKLFF TGTGCCAGCAGCCAAGGTTGGGCAGTATCTACTAATGAAAAACTGTTTTTT
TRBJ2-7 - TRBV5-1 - CASSSSYEQYF TGCGCCAGCAGCTCATCCTACGAGCAGTACTTC
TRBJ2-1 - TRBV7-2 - CASSLFAGSYNEQFF TGTGCCAGCAGCTTATTCGCGGGGTCCTACAATGAGCAGTTCTTC
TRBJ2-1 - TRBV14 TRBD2 CASSPSRAGGLGEQFF TGTGCCAGCAGCCCTAGCAGAGCGGGGGGGCTCGGTGAGCAGTTCTTC
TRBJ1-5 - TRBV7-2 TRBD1 CASSPRTGGYQPQHF TGTGCCAGCAGCCCACGGACAGGGGGTTATCAGCCCCAGCATTTT
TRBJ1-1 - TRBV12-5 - CASGLRTFMGMNTEAFF TGTGCTAGTGGTTTGAGGACTTTTATGGGTATGAACACTGAAGCTTTCTTT
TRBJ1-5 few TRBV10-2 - CASSESVNQPQHF TGCGCCAGCAGTGAATCTGTCAATCAGCCCCAGCATTTT
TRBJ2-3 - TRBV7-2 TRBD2 CASSVFSGGVADTQYF TGTGCCAGCAGCGTGTTTAGCGGGGGGGTCGCAGATACGCAGTATTTT
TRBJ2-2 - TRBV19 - CASTPTRDGELFF TGTGCCAGCACTCCCACGAGGGACGGGGAGCTGTTTTTT
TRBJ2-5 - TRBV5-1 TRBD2 CASSSEAGVETQYF TGCGCCAGCAGCTCGGAAGCGGGAGTAGAGACCCAGTACTTC
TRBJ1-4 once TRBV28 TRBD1 CASRDRVRGEKLFF TGTGCCAGCAGGGACAGGGTTAGGGGTGAAAAACTGTTTTTT
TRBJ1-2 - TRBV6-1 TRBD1 CASSEGGGTADYGYTF TGTGCCAGCAGTGAAGGAGGGGGGACAGCCGACTATGGCTACACCTTC
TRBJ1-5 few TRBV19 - CASSKPGVQPQHF TGTGCCAGTAGCAAACCAGGGGTTCAGCCCCAGCATTTT
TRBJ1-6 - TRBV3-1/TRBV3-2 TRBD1 CASSRQPGTGALSYNSPLHF TGTGCCAGCAGCCGACAGCCCGGGACAGGGGCCCTCTCCTATAATTCACCCCTCCACTTT
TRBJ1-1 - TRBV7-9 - CASGQLSTEAFF TGTGCCAGTGGACAGCTGAGCACTGAAGCTTTCTTT
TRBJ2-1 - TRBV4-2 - CASSQAGETPYNEQFF TGTGCCAGCAGCCAAGCAGGCGAGACCCCTTACAATGAGCAGTTCTTC
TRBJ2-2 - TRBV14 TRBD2 CASSQRLAGGLSGELFF TGTGCCAGCAGCCAGAGACTAGCGGGGGGGCTTTCCGGGGAGCTGTTTTTT
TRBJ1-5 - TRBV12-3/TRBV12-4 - CASSYRNQPQHF TGTGCCAGCAGTTACAGGAATCAGCCCCAGCATTTT
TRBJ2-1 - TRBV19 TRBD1 CASSKGQGRLNEQFF TGTGCCAGTAGTAAGGGACAGGGTAGGCTCAATGAGCAGTTCTTC
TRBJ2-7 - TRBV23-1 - CASSQSCRGFLYSYEQYF TGCGCCAGCAGTCAATCGTGTCGGGGGTTCCTTTACTCCTACGAGCAGTACTTC
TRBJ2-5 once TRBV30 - CACLSRVNQETQYF TGTGCCTGCCTCTCCAGGGTAAACCAAGAGACCCAGTACTTC
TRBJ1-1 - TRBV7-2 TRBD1 CASSRRSGTGGARTEAFF TGTGCCAGCAGTCGTAGATCCGGGACAGGGGGCGCAAGGACTGAAGCTTTCTTT
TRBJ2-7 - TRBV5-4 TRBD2 CASSLGAGGLYEQYF TGTGCCAGCAGCTTGGGGGCGGGGGGGCTCTACGAGCAGTACTTC
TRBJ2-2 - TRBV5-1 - CASSTSLGQLGELFF TGCGCCAGCAGCACTTCACTTGGACAGCTCGGGGAGCTGTTTTTT
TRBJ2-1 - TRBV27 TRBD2 CASSLISGGAWDEQFF TGTGCCAGCAGCTTAATTAGCGGGGGGGCCTGGGACGAGCAGTTCTTC
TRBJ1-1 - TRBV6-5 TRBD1 CASSLTGRGTEAFF TGTGCCAGCAGCCTGACAGGGCGGGGCACTGAAGCTTTCTTT
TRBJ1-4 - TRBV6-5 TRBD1 CASSYLTGTDGEKLFF TGTGCCAGCAGTTACCTCACCGGGACAGATGGGGAAAAACTGTTTTTT
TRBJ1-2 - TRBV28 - CASSPQNYGYTF TGTGCCAGCAGTCCCCAAAACTATGGCTACACCTTC